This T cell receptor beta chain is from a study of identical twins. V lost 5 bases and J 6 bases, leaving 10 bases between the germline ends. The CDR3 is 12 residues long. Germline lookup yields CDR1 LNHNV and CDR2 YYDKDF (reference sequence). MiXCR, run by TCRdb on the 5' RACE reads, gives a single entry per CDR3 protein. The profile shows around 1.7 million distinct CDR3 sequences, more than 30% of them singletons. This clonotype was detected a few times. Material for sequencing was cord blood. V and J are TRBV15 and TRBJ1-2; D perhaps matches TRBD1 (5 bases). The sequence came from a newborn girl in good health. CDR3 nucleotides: TGTGCCACCAGCGAGCGGGGGAATGGCTACACCTTC. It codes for CATSERGNGYTF.